This T cell receptor (beta chain) was recorded in a study of OX40 agonist ivuxolimab in advanced cancers. Generated by immunoSEQ multiplex PCR, the TCRdb table keeps only in-frame clones and is missing some. The sample gives about 70,000 clones, roughly nine tenths of which show up once; 1.1% is in the top ten. This clonotype originated in an adult with an advanced solid tumor such as melanoma, head and neck, liver or kidney cancer. The sequencing used CD4+ or CD8+ T cells sorted from blood, collected in a trial of the OX40 agonist ivuxolimab.

In DNA form, the CDR3 reads TGTGCCAGCAGCCCAGGTAGCAATCAGCCCCAGCATTTT. It codes for CASSPGSNQPQHF. V usage is TRBV11-3 and J usage is TRBJ1-5, with D uncertain. Trimming removed 5 bases at V and 0 bases at J, with 5 bases between. The CDR3 contains 13 residues. Germline CDR1 is SGHNT and CDR2 is YENEEA.